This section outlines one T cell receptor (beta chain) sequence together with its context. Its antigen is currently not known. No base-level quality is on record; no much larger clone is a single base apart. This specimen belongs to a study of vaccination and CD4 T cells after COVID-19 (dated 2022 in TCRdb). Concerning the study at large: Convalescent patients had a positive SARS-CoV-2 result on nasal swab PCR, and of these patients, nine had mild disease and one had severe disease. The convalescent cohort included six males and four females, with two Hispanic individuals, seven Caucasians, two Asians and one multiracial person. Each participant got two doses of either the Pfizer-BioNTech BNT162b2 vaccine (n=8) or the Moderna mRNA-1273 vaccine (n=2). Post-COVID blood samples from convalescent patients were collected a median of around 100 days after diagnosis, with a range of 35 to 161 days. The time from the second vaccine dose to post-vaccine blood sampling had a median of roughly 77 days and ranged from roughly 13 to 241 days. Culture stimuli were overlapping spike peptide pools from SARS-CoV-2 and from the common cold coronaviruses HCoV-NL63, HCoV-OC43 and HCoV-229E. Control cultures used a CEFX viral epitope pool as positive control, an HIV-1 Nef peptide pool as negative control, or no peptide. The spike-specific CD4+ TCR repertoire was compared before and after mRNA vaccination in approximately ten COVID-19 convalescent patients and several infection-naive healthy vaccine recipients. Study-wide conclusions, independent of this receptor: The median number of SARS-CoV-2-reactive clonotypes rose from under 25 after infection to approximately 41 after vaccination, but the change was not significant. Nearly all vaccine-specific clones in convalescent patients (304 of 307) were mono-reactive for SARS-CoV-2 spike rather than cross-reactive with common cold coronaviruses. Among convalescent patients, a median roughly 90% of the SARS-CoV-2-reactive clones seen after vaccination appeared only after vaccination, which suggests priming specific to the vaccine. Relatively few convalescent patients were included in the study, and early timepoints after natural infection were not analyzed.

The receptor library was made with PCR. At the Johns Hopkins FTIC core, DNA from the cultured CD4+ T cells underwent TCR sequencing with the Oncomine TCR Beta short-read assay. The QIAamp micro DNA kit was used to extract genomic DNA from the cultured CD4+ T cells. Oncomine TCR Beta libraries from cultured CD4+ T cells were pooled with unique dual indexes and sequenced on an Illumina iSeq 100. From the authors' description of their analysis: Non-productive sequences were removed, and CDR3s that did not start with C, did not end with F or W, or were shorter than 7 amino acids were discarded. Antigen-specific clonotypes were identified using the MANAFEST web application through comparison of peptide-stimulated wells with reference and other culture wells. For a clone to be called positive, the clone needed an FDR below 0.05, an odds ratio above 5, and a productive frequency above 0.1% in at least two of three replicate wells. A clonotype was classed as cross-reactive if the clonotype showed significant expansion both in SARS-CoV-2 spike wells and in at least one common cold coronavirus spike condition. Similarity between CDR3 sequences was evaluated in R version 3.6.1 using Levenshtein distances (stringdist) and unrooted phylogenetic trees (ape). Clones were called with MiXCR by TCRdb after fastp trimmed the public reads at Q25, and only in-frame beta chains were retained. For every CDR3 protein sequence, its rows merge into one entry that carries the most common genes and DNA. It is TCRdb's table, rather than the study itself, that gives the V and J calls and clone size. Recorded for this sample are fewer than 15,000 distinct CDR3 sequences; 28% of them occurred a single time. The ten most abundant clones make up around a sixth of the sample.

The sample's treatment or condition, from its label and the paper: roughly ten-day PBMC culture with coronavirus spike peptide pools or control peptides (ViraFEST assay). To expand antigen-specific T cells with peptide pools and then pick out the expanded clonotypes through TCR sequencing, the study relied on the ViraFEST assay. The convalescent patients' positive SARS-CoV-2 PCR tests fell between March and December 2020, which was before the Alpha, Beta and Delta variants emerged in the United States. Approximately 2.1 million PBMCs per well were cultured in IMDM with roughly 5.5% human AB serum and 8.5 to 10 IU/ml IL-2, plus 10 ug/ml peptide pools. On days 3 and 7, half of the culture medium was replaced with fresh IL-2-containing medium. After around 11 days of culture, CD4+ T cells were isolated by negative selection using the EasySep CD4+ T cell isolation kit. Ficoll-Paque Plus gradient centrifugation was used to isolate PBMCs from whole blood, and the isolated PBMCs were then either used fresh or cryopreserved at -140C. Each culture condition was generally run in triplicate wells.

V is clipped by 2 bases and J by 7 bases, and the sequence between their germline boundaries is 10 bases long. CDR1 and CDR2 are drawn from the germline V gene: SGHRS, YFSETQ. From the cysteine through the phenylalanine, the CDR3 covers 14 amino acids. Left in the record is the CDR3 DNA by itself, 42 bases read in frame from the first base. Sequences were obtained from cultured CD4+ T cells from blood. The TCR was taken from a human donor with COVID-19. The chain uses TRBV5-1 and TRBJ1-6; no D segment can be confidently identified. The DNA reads TGCGCCAGCAGCTTAGAGGTTGTGAATTCACCCCTCCACTTT. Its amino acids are CASSLEVVNSPLHF. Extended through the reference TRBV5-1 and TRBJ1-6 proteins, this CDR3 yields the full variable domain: KAGVTQTPRYLIKTRGQQVTLSCSPISGHRSVSWYQQTPGQGLQFLFEYFSETQRNKGNFPGRFSGRQFSNSRSEMNVSTLELGDSALYLCASSLEVVNSPLHFGNGTRLTVT.